These T cell receptor beta chains were read from a single sample in a study of regulatory T cells in long-lasting Graves disease. TCRdb re-derived calls from the multiplex PCR reads in MiXCR, one entry per CDR3 protein. Seen here are roughly 560,000 distinct CDR3 sequences, more than 15% observed once, and the top ten hold more than 20%. The sample was also reused in another study, on T cells in Graves' hyperthyroidism and ophthalmopathy.

This sample comprised peripheral blood mononuclear cells (PBMCs), obtained at new diagnosis, from a patient treated with antithyroid drugs. The origin of the receptors is a woman aged 35 to 60 with Graves disease. Both conserved end residues are trimmed from each CDR3. Fields, in order: V gene, clone size, J gene, CDR3 protein. Not every row has a clone size; where given, it reads once, few, many or a size class.

v_gene: TRBV18; abundance: few; j_gene: TRBJ2-7; CDR3aa: ASSPPSRAPYEQY
v_gene: TRBV24-1; abundance: NA; j_gene: TRBJ2-3; CDR3aa: ATSDLYSSQY
v_gene: TRBV2; abundance: NA; j_gene: TRBJ1-2; CDR3aa: ASSVDRLGGYT
v_gene: TRBV2; abundance: many; j_gene: TRBJ2-2; CDR3aa: ASRISRGEGGELF
v_gene: TRBV28; abundance: NA; j_gene: TRBJ1-6; CDR3aa: ATQGGNSPLH
v_gene: TRBV7-9; abundance: NA; j_gene: TRBJ1-2; CDR3aa: ASSRDQGARGYT
v_gene: TRBV5-1; abundance: many; j_gene: TRBJ1-1; CDR3aa: ASSLEARGGTEAF
v_gene: TRBV11-2; abundance: many; j_gene: TRBJ2-1; CDR3aa: ASSFQAAIYNEQF
v_gene: TRBV7-2; abundance: many; j_gene: TRBJ2-5; CDR3aa: ASSSGGAETQY
v_gene: TRBV13; abundance: NA; j_gene: TRBJ2-7; CDR3aa: ASSFGGGGVHEQY
v_gene: TRBV12-3/TRBV12-4; abundance: NA; j_gene: TRBJ1-4; CDR3aa: ASSLDRAYEKLF
v_gene: TRBV9; abundance: few; j_gene: TRBJ2-2; CDR3aa: ANSVAGGELF